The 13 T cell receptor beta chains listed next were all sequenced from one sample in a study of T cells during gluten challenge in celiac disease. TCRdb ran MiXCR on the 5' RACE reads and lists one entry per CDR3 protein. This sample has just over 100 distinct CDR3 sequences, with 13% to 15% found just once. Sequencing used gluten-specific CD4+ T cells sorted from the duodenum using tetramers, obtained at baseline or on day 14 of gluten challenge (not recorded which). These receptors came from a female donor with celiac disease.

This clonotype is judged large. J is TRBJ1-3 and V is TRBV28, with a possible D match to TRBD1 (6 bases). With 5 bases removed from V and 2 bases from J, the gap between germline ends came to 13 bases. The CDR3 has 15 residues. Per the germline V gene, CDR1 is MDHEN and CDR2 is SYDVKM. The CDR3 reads CASSMTGLTGNTIYF. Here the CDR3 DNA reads TGTGCCAGCAGTATGACAGGACTCACTGGAAACACCATATATTTT.

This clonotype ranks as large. As DNA, the CDR3 is TGTGCCAGCAGCTTATGGGGACAGGGTGAAGGCGAGCAGTACTTC. This gives the protein CASSLWGQGEGEQYF. J is TRBJ2-7 and V is TRBV7-2, with 9 bases that match TRBD1. Trimming removed 2 bases from V and 6 bases from J; junction bases left unmatched: 8. This CDR3 has 15 residues. Germline lookup yields CDR1 SGHTA and CDR2 FQGNSA.

The DNA of the CDR3 is TGCGCAGGCAGCCAATGGGGACAGGGGGCTGAAAAACTGTTTTTT. This sequence encodes CAGSQWGQGAEKLFF. V gene TRBV4-1 combines with J gene TRBJ1-4; TRBD1 aligns across 12 bases. CDR3 length equals 15 residues. Germline V gives CDR1 MGHRA, CDR2 YSYEKL.

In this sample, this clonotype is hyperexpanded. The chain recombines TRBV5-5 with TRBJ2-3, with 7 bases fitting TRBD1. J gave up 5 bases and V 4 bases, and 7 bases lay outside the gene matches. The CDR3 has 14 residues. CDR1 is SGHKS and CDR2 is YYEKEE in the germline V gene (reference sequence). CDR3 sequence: CASSVGQAEDTQYF. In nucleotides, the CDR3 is TGTGCCAGCAGCGTCGGACAGGCTGAAGATACGCAGTATTTT. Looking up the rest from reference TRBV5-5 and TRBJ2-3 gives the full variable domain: DAGVTQSPTHLIKTRGQQVTLRCSPISGHKSVSWYQQVLGQGPQFIFQYYEKEERGRGNFPDRFSARQFPNYSSELNVNALLLGDSALYLCASSVGQAEDTQYFGPGTRLTVL.

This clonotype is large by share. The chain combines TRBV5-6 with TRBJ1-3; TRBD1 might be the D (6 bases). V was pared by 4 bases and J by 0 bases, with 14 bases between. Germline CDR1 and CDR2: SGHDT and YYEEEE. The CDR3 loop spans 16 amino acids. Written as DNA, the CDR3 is TGTGCCAGCAGCATCCGACAGGAATACTCTGGAAACACCATATATTTT. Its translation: CASSIRQEYSGNTIYF.

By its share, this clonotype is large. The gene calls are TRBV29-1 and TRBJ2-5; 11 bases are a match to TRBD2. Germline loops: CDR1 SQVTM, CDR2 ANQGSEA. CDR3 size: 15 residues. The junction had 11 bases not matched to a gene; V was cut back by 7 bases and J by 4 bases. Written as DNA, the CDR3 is TGCAGCGCTTCTAGCGGGGGGCAATGGGGAGAGACCCAGTACTTC. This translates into CSASSGGQWGETQYF.

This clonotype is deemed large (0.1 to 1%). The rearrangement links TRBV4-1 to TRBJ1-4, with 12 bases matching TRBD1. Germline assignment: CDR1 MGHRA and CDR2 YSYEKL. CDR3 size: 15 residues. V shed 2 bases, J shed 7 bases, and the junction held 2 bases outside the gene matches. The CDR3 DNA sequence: TGCGCCAGCAGCCAATGGGGACAGGGGGCTGAAAAACTGTTTTTT. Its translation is CASSQWGQGAEKLFF.

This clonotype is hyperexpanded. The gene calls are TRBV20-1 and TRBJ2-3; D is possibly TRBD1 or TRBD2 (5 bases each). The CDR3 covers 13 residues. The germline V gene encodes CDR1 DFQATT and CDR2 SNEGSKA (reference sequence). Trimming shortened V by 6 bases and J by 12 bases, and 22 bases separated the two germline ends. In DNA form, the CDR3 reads TGCAGTGCACCCGGGGCCATTGGGGGATTCCAGTATTTT. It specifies CSAPGAIGGFQYF.

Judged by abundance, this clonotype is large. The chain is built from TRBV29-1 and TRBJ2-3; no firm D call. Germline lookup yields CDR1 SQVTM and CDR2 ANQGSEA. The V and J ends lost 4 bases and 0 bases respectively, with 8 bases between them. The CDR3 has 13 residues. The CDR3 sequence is CSVGIVSTDTQYF. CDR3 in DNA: TGCAGCGTTGGTATCGTTAGCACAGATACGCAGTATTTT.

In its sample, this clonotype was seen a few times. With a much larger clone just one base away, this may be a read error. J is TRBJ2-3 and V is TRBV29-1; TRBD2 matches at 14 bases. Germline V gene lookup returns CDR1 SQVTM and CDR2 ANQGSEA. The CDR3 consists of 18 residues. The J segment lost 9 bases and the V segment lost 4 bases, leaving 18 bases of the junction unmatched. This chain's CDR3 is CSVVRLAGGPGDLETQYF. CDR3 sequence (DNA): TGCAGCGTTGTACGACTAGCGGGGGGGCCGGGTGATCTAGAGACGCAGTATTTT.

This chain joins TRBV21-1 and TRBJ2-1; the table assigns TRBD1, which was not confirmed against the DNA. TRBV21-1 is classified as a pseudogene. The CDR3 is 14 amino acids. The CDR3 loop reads CQQKRTGTDSEQFF. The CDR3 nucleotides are TGCCAGCAGAAACGGACAGGGACAGACTCTGAGCAGTTCTTC.

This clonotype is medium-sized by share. Here the CDR3 reads CASSTSGHTDTQYF. CDR3 in DNA: TGTGCCAGTTCGACTAGCGGCCACACAGATACGCAGTATTTT. The chain carries TRBV19 and TRBJ2-3, with 9 bases lining up with TRBD2. The CDR3 has 14 residues. Germline loops: CDR1 LNHDA, CDR2 SQIVND (reference sequence). V shed 8 bases and J 2 bases; nucleotides not matched to a gene: 5.

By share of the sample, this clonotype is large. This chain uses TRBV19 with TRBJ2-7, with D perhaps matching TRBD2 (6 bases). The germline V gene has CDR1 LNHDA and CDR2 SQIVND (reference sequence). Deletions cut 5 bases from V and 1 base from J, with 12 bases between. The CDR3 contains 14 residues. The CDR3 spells CASSPMGTSYEQYF. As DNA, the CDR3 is TGTGCCAGTAGTCCCATGGGGACTTCCTACGAGCAGTACTTC.